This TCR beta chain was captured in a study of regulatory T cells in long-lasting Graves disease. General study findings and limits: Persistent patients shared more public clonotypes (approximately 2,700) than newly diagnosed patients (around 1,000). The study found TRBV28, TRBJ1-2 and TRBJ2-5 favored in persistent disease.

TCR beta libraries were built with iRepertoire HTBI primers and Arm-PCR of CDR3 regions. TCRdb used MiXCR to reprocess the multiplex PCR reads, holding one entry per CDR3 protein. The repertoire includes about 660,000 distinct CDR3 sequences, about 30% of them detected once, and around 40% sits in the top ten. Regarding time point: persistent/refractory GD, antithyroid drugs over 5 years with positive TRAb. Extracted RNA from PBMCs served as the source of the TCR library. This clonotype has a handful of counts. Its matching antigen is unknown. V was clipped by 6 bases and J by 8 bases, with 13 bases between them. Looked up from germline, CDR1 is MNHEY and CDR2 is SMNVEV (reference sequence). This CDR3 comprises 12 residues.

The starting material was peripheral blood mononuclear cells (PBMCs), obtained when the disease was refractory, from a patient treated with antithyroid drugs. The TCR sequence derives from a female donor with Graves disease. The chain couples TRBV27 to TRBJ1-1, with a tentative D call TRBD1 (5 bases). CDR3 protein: CASRFPGGEAFF. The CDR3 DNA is TGTGCCAGCAGGTTCCCGGGGGGGGAAGCTTTCTTT.